A selection of T cell receptor beta chains follows, all from one sample in a study of shared clonotypes between healthy human individuals. TCRdb keeps only in-frame clones here, not all; method: immunoSEQ multiplex PCR. The sample yields about 1.1 million clones, 60% to 80% seen once. The specimen was memory CD4+ T cells from PBMCs. The receptors originated from a man aged 18 to 35 in good health. Some clones in this sample may be carry-over from other donors' samples. Each CDR3 is given with its conserved first and last residue. The D gene is left open where the match is weak. A row's size may be missing; if present it is once, few, many or a size class.

j_call d_call clone_size v_call cdr3_aa cdr3_nt
TRBJ2-1 NA NA TRBV28 CASSLSDHPINNEQFF TGTGCCAGCAGTTTATCGGACCACCCTATTAACAATGAGCAGTTCTTC
TRBJ1-1 TRBD1 NA TRBV12-5 CASGLAGTGVTEAFF TGTGCTAGTGGTTTGGCCGGGACAGGGGTTACTGAAGCTTTCTTT
TRBJ2-3 NA NA TRBV20-1 CSASQWDTQYF TGCAGTGCTAGTCAGTGGGATACGCAGTATTTT
TRBJ2-5 NA NA TRBV20-1 CSARDGYSRYF TGCAGTGCTAGAGATGGGTACTCCCGGTACTTC
TRBJ2-3 NA once TRBV2 CASSYSTDTQYF TGTGCCAGCAGCTACAGCACAGATACGCAGTATTTT
TRBJ2-1 TRBD1 NA TRBV5-1 CASSYGQGLPNEQFF TGCGCCAGCAGCTACGGACAGGGGTTGCCCAATGAGCAGTTCTTC
TRBJ2-7 NA NA TRBV2 CASSASAGSTSYEQYF TGTGCCAGCAGTGCCTCGGCAGGGTCGACGTCCTACGAGCAGTACTTC
TRBJ1-2 NA once TRBV14 CASSQDLQGGGYTF TGTGCCAGCAGCCAAGATCTCCAGGGAGGGGGCTACACCTTC
TRBJ2-1 NA few TRBV21-1 CASSKGTSKSYNEQFF TGTGCCAGCAGCAAAGGAACATCAAAATCCTACAATGAGCAGTTCTTC
TRBJ2-1 NA few TRBV19 CASSIHPGVGEQFF TGTGCCAGTAGTATTCACCCAGGGGTGGGTGAGCAGTTCTTC
TRBJ2-2 NA once TRBV11-2 CASSRHSSANTGELFF TGTGCCAGCAGCCGCCATTCGTCGGCGAACACCGGGGAGCTGTTTTTT
TRBJ2-2 NA NA TRBV7-3 CASSLSIGGLNTGELFF TGTGCCAGCAGCTTAAGTATCGGGGGCCTGAACACCGGGGAGCTGTTTTTT
TRBJ2-5 TRBD2 NA TRBV7-7 CASAAWSGREQYF TGTGCTAGCGCAGCTTGGTCAGGGAGGGAGCAGTACTTC
TRBJ2-7 TRBD1 many TRBV18 CASSPLGQVYEQYF TGTGCCAGCTCACCCCTTGGACAGGTCTACGAGCAGTACTTC
TRBJ2-6 NA NA TRBV30 CAWSDWGSGANVLTF TGTGCCTGGAGTGATTGGGGGTCTGGGGCCAACGTCCTGACTTTC
TRBJ1-1 NA NA TRBV18 CASSPISGGDTEAFF TGTGCCAGCTCACCTATTTCCGGGGGGGACACTGAAGCTTTCTTT
TRBJ1-4 NA NA TRBV30 CAWRLGGANEKLFF TGTGCCTGGAGGTTGGGGGGGGCTAATGAAAAACTGTTTTTT
TRBJ1-1 NA NA TRBV7-9 CASSLGGDTQREAFF TGTGCCAGCAGCTTAGGAGGGGACACGCAGAGAGAAGCTTTCTTT
TRBJ2-1 NA NA TRBV6-6 CASSPPGVGYNEQFF TGTGCCAGCAGCCCTCCGGGTGTCGGGTACAATGAGCAGTTCTTC
TRBJ2-7 NA NA TRBV19 CASSMTGDYNEQYF TGTGCCAGTAGTATGACGGGAGATTACAACGAGCAGTACTTC
TRBJ1-1 TRBD1 NA TRBV6-6 CASSLTGPTEAFF TGTGCCAGCAGTTTGACAGGGCCCACTGAAGCTTTCTTT
TRBJ2-2 NA NA TRBV11-1 CASNPRAGSAGELFF TGTGCCAGCAACCCTCGGGCGGGATCCGCCGGGGAGCTGTTTTTT
TRBJ2-5 NA NA TRBV30 CAWTTLGGGETQYF TGTGCCTGGACCACCCTGGGAGGTGGGGAGACCCAGTACTTC
TRBJ1-4 NA NA TRBV5-1 CASSLGSAEKLFF TGCGCCAGCAGCTTGGGGTCGGCTGAAAAACTGTTTTTT
TRBJ2-3 TRBD2 NA TRBV5-1 CASRGLAGFTDTQYF TGCGCCAGCAGGGGGCTAGCGGGCTTCACAGATACGCAGTATTTT
TRBJ2-1 TRBD2 NA TRBV28 CASSPESGRAYNEQFF TGTGCCAGCAGCCCAGAGAGCGGGAGGGCCTACAATGAGCAGTTCTTC
TRBJ2-1 NA NA TRBV7-8 CASHRRGANNEQFF TGTGCCAGCCACAGAAGGGGGGCTAACAATGAGCAGTTCTTC
TRBJ2-1 NA NA TRBV6-6 CASSSIYNEQFF TGTGCCAGCAGTTCGATCTACAATGAGCAGTTCTTC